One sample yielded the 4 T cell receptor beta chains listed below, sequenced in a study of blood T cell repertoires in COVID-19. Sequencing used immunoSEQ multiplex PCR; TCRdb keeps in-frame clones, though not all of them. The table includes approximately 70,000 clones, 70% to 80% detected once. Sequenced sample: peripheral blood. The receptor source for this set is a woman over 75 with active or convalescent COVID-19.

The chain links TRBV28 to TRBJ1-5, with 8 bases identical to TRBD1. The CDR3 consists of 14 residues. With 10 bases clipped from V and 5 bases from J, the junction kept 10 bases outside the gene matches. In germline, CDR1 is MDHEN, CDR2 SYDVKM. The CDR3 DNA reads TGTGCCACCTTAGACAGGGGAGGTTATCAGCCCCAGCATTTT. Translating gives CATLDRGGYQPQHF.

The gene calls are TRBV29-1 and TRBJ2-1, with 12 nucleotides matching TRBD2. The CDR3 extends over 15 amino acids. V gave up 4 bases and J gave up 8 bases; unmatched junction bases: 9. Looked up from germline, CDR1 is SQVTM and CDR2 is ANQGSEA. DNA for the CDR3: TGCAGCGTTGGCCTAGCGGGGGGGTCGTGGTATGAGCAGTTCTTC. Protein: CSVGLAGGSWYEQFF.

This clone was detected once. The genes are TRBV28 and TRBJ1-2; D not certain. CDR3 length: 12 amino acids. Germline CDR1 reads MDHEN; CDR2 reads SYDVKM. Trimming took off 2 bases at V and 3 bases at J, with 4 bases between the two ends. Here the CDR3 reads CASSLGHYGYTF. CDR3 nucleotide sequence: TGTGCCAGCAGTTTAGGGCACTATGGCTACACCTTC.

Many counts were recorded for this clone. This sequence joins TRBV7-8 and TRBJ1-6; TRBD1 is a possible D gene (6 bases). V lost 6 bases to trimming and J lost 0 bases, with 12 bases between them. The CDR3 runs 16 residues. CDR1 SGHVS and CDR2 FQNEAQ come from the germline V gene. The CDR3 DNA reads TGTGCCAGCAGACCGACAGGAAGCTCCTATAATTCACCCCTCCACTTT. This codes for CASRPTGSSYNSPLHF. The full variable domain, its missing parts supplied by reference TRBV7-8 and TRBJ1-6, is GAGVSQSPRYKVAKRGQDVALRCDPISGHVSLFWYQQALGQGPEFLTYFQNEAQLDKSGLPSDRFFAERPEGSVSTLKIQRTQQEDSAVYLCASRPTGSSYNSPLHFGNGTRLTVT.